The 30 T cell receptor beta chains presented below share a single source sample, sequenced in a study of human T cells and chemical hapten exposure. MiXCR was run by TCRdb on the RACE reads, yielding one entry per CDR3 protein. The data show approximately 320,000 distinct CDR3 sequences, 5% to 6.5% seen once. Time point described: pre-sensitization, week 0. Treatment given: therapeutic diphenylcyclopropenone sensitization with weekly scalp DPC. The sample was whole blood, taken in connection with sensitization to the hapten diphenylcyclopropenone (DPC). These receptors were collected from a woman aged 18-35 years with alopecia areata. Some clones in this sample may be carry-over from other donors' samples.

This clonotype showed up just a few times. The CDR3 region is CASSQSTSGSYEQYF. The CDR3, as DNA: TGCGCCAGCAGCCAATCGACTAGCGGGAGCTACGAGCAGTACTTC. The V call is TRBV4-3, the J call TRBJ2-7; TRBD2 matches at 12 bases. With 2 bases clipped from V and 3 bases from J, the junction kept 2 bases outside the gene matches. Looked up from germline, CDR1 is LGHNA and CDR2 is YSLEER. The CDR3 is 15 residues long.

The chain has TRBV5-1 and TRBJ2-5, with 8 bases identical to TRBD2. J was trimmed by 1 base and V by 4 bases; bases with no gene match: 12. The CDR3 consists of 17 residues. The V gene's germline CDR1 is SGHRS and CDR2 YFSETQ. As DNA, the CDR3 is TGCGCCAGCAGCCCGACGGCGGGGGGCCCCCTCCAAGAGACCCAGTACTTC. Protein sequence: CASSPTAGGPLQETQYF.

This clonotype was picked up many times. This chain links TRBV5-1 with TRBJ1-5, with unresolved D. Germline CDR1 SGHRS, CDR2 YFSETQ. The CDR3 contains 15 residues. V lost 0 bases and J lost 4, with 11 bases in between. The CDR3 reads CASSLADGRNQPQHF. The CDR3 region has the DNA TGCGCCAGCAGCTTGGCTGACGGGAGAAATCAGCCCCAGCATTTT.

In this sample, this clonotype turned up many times. The chain is built from TRBV6-2 or TRBV6-3 and TRBJ1-5; D ambiguous. Trimming stripped 0 bases from V and 6 bases from J, with 9 bases between. This CDR3 region has 14 residues. Germline lookup yields CDR1 MNHEY and CDR2 SVGEGT. CDR3 loop: CASSYSKRAQPQHF. The CDR3, as DNA: TGTGCCAGCAGTTACTCGAAAAGGGCTCAGCCCCAGCATTTT.

This clonotype was seen at least ten times. This chain connects TRBV6-5 to TRBJ2-5, with 12 nucleotides matching TRBD2. The germline CDR1 and CDR2 sequences are MNHEY and SVGAGI. The CDR3 extends over 16 amino acids. The ends lost 5 bases at V and 1 base at J; junction bases unmatched: 5. CDR3 region: CASSPGTSGPQETQYF. The CDR3 coding sequence is TGTGCCAGCAGTCCGGGGACTAGCGGGCCCCAAGAGACCCAGTACTTC.

There are many counts of this clonotype. A junction boundary mismatches the germline segment, possibly from a read error. The rearrangement uses TRBV6-2 or TRBV6-3 and TRBJ1-3; D might be TRBD1 (6 bases). Germline loops: CDR1 MNHEY, CDR2 SVGEGT. This CDR3 is built from 14 residues. CDR3 region: CASTRTEPGNTIYF. The CDR3, as DNA: TGTGCCAGCACCAGGACAGAACCTGGGAACACCATATATTTT.

This clonotype was found many times. CDR3 sequence: CASSAGETNTEAFF. CDR3 sequence (DNA): TGTGCCAGCAGTGCGGGGGAAACGAACACTGAAGCTTTCTTT. This chain uses TRBV6-1 with TRBJ1-1; tentatively, D is TRBD1 (5 bases). The CDR3 runs to 14 residues. V was pared by 4 bases and J by 1 base, with 10 bases between. CDR1 and CDR2 from the germline V gene are MNHNS and SASEGT.

This clonotype was seen repeatedly, ten times or more. The V gene is TRBV10-3, the J gene TRBJ1-2; a weak D match, TRBD1 (5 bases). Germline V gene sequence: CDR1 ENHRY, CDR2 SYGVKD. The CDR3 loop spans 15 amino acids. Trimming took off 3 bases at V and 5 bases at J, with 16 bases between the two ends. Here the CDR3 DNA reads TGTGCCATCAGTGAAGGGTCGGCCGGGGGATATGGCTACACCTTC. Its protein product is CAISEGSAGGYGYTF.

This clonotype was observed at least ten times. The rearrangement links TRBV10-3 to TRBJ1-2, with TRBD1 matching over 10 bases. The CDR3 extends over 14 amino acids. J gave up 7 bases and V 4 bases, and 6 bases lay outside the gene matches. Looked up from germline, CDR1 is ENHRY and CDR2 is SYGVKD. Here the CDR3 reads CAISAGTGDFGYTF. CDR3 bases: TGTGCCATCAGTGCCGGGACAGGGGACTTTGGCTACACCTTC.

This clonotype was observed a few times. The chain carries TRBV9 and TRBJ1-1; D remains ambiguous. The CDR3 contains 13 residues. The V end lost 0 bases, the J end lost 6 bases, and 9 bases lay between the germline ends. Germline V CDR1 and CDR2: SGDLS, YYNGEE. The CDR3 DNA follows: TGTGCCAGCAGCGTAGATGGGCCCTCTGAAGCTTTCTTT. The encoded protein is CASSVDGPSEAFF.

This clonotype was picked up many times. J is TRBJ2-7 and V is TRBV4-2, with D unresolved. The CDR3 runs 11 residues. Germline V gene sequence: CDR1 LGHNA, CDR2 YNFKEQ. V was trimmed by 5 bases and J by 7 bases, leaving 9 bases between them. In nucleotides, the CDR3 is TGTGCCAGCAGCTTGACGGAGGAGCAGTACTTC. Its protein product is CASSLTEEQYF.

The chain is built from TRBV27 and TRBJ1-5; TRBD1 matches 9 bases. Per germline, CDR1 MNHEY and CDR2 SMNVEV (reference sequence). V dropped 5 bases and J dropped 7; count of bases not matched to a gene: 6. This CDR3 is 14 amino acids long. This chain's CDR3 is CASSQGTGRQPQHF. CDR3 bases: TGTGCCAGCAGTCAAGGGACAGGGAGACAGCCCCAGCATTTT.

This clonotype was picked up many times. V gene TRBV6-2 or TRBV6-3 combines with J gene TRBJ2-1; TRBD2 matches at 10 bases. Germline CDR1 and CDR2: MNHEY and SVGEGT. CDR3 length equals 12 residues. V shed 4 bases and J 10 bases; nucleotides not matched to a gene: 1. The CDR3 DNA reads TGTGCCAGCAGTTCGACTAGCGGGGAGCAGTTCTTC. This codes for CASSSTSGEQFF.

The table lists this clonotype with many counts. One end of the junction does not line up with germline, which may come from a read error. V is TRBV7-7 and J is TRBJ2-1; D unresolved. From germline, CDR1 is SSHAT and CDR2 FNYEAQ (reference sequence). This CDR3 spans 13 amino acids. The CDR3, as DNA: TGTGCTAGCAGCTTAGAGCCCTACAATGAGCAGTTCTTC. Translated: CASSLEPYNEQFF. Full variable domain (rest looked up from reference TRBV7-7 and TRBJ2-1): GAGVSQSPRYKVTKRGQDVTLRCDPISSHATLYWYQQALGQGPEFLTYFNYEAQPDKSGLPSDRFSAERPEGSISTLTIQRTEQRDSAMYRCASSLEPYNEQFFGPGTRLTVL.

This clonotype appeared many times. J is TRBJ2-1 and V is TRBV3-1, with D maybe TRBD1 (6 bases). Deletions cut 4 bases from V and 2 bases from J, with 15 bases between. The CDR3 has 16 residues. Per the germline V gene, CDR1 is LGHDT and CDR2 is YNNKEL (reference sequence). In DNA form, the CDR3 reads TGTGCCAGCAGCCCCCGCGGAGCAGGGGCCTACAATGAGCAGTTCTTC. The encoded protein is CASSPRGAGAYNEQFF.

DNA for the CDR3: TGTGCCAGCAGCTTTACAGGGCGGACCGGGGAGCTGTTTTTT. Encoded protein: CASSFTGRTGELFF. The V and J genes are TRBV5-5 and TRBJ2-2; a weak D match, TRBD1 (6 bases). This CDR3 has 14 residues. Deletions cut 2 bases from V and 5 bases from J, with 10 bases between. CDR1 and CDR2 from the germline V gene are SGHKS and YYEKEE (reference sequence).

This clonotype was counted ten times or more. The CDR3 DNA is TGTGCCAGCAGTTATGGTCGTGACGAGCAGTACTTC. Translation gives CASSYGRDEQYF. The chain joins TRBV28 to TRBJ2-7; D call uncertain. Germline-derived CDR1 and CDR2 are MDHEN and SYDVKM. Trimming stripped 4 bases from V and 5 bases from J, with 9 bases between. CDR3 length: 12 amino acids. Looking up the rest from reference TRBV28 and TRBJ2-7 gives the full variable domain: DVKVTQSSRYLVKRTGEKVFLECVQDMDHENMFWYRQDPGLGLRLIYFSYDVKMKEKGDIPEGYSVSREKKERFSLILESASTNQTSMYLCASSYGRDEQYFGPGTRLTVT.

This clonotype was detected only a few times. V gene TRBV13 combines with J gene TRBJ2-7; the D is unclear. Deletions cut 1 base from V and 5 bases from J, with 6 bases between. CDR3 length: 12 residues. The germline V gene has CDR1 PRHDT and CDR2 FYEKMQ (reference sequence). The CDR3 region is CASSLVPDEQYF. The CDR3 DNA is TGTGCCAGCAGCTTAGTGCCGGACGAGCAGTACTTC.

The chain joins TRBV4-3 to TRBJ1-1, with D unresolved. Trimming removed 0 bases from V and 0 bases from J, with 8 bases in between. Germline CDR1 LGHNA, CDR2 YSLEER. The CDR3 covers 15 residues. The CDR3 region is CASSQEALMNTEAFF. The CDR3 DNA is TGCGCCAGCAGCCAAGAGGCACTTATGAACACTGAAGCTTTCTTT.

This clonotype was seen a few times. CDR3 protein: CASSEGVDEQYF. The CDR3 bases are TGTGCCAGCTCGGAGGGTGTGGACGAGCAGTACTTC. The chain combines TRBV18 with TRBJ2-7; a possible D gene is TRBD2 (6 bases). Germline V CDR1 and CDR2: KGHSH, LQKENI. V lost 6 bases, J lost 5 bases, and 11 bases lay in between. The CDR3 loop spans 12 amino acids.

The chain is built from TRBV28 and TRBJ1-1; D call uncertain. Germline V gene sequence: CDR1 MDHEN, CDR2 SYDVKM. V lost 8 bases and J 0 bases, leaving 10 bases between the germline ends. CDR3 length: 13 residues. CDR3 DNA sequence: TGTGCCAGCCGGATATACATGAACACTGAAGCTTTCTTT. Amino acid sequence: CASRIYMNTEAFF.

This sequence joins TRBV3-1 and TRBJ1-1, with D perhaps TRBD1 (5 bases). The CDR3 consists of 15 residues. V lost 4 bases to trimming and J lost 3 bases, with 15 bases between them. The V gene's germline CDR1 is LGHDT and CDR2 YNNKEL (reference sequence). The CDR3 DNA is TGTGCCAGCAGCCCCCGGGAGGGGAGATACACTGAAGCTTTCTTT. Amino acid sequence: CASSPREGRYTEAFF.

This clonotype came up many times. The genes are TRBV12-3 or TRBV12-4 and TRBJ1-5; D is unclear. The length of the CDR3 is 15 residues. V was trimmed by 6 bases and J by 3 bases, leaving 15 bases between them. The CDR3 protein is CASSPSPGYNQPQHF. In DNA form, the CDR3 reads TGTGCCAGCAGCCCATCACCAGGATACAATCAGCCCCAGCATTTT.

This clonotype was found many times. The gene calls are TRBV29-1 and TRBJ2-3; TRBD2 matches 9 bases. Germline V gene data show CDR1 as SQVTM and CDR2 as ANQGSEA. V lost 6 bases to trimming and J lost 7 bases; unmatched junction nucleotides: 11. The CDR3 extends over 14 amino acids. This CDR3 is CSVYPGTSLNTQYF. CDR3 nucleotides: TGCAGCGTCTACCCCGGGACTAGCCTAAATACGCAGTATTTT.

This clonotype was observed a few times. The J gene is TRBJ2-2, the V gene TRBV28, with a weak D call TRBD1 (6 bases). The ends were cut back, 2 bases at V and 4 bases at J, with 11 bases in the middle. CDR3 size: 15 residues. Germline-derived CDR1 and CDR2 are MDHEN and SYDVKM. The CDR3 DNA is TGTGCCAGCAGTTTAGTGAGACAGGTCACCGGGGAGCTGTTTTTT. Its translation: CASSLVRQVTGELFF. The variable domain in full, with the rest retrieved from reference TRBV28 and TRBJ2-2, is DVKVTQSSRYLVKRTGEKVFLECVQDMDHENMFWYRQDPGLGLRLIYFSYDVKMKEKGDIPEGYSVSREKKERFSLILESASTNQTSMYLCASSLVRQVTGELFFGEGSRLTVL.

This clonotype has a handful of counts. The chain combines TRBV6-2 or TRBV6-3 with TRBJ2-7, with 7 bases identical to TRBD1. The CDR3 is 14 amino acids. Germline assignment: CDR1 MNHEY and CDR2 SVGEGT. V shed 0 bases, J shed 7 bases, and the junction held 6 bases outside the gene matches. The DNA of the CDR3 is TGTGCCAGCAGTTACTCGAACAGGGGTGAAGAGCAGTACTTC. Translated: CASSYSNRGEEQYF.

This clonotype was found many times. V is TRBV12-3 or TRBV12-4 and J is TRBJ1-1; D is ambiguous. The CDR3 length is 12 residues. Trimming stripped 7 bases from V and 5 bases from J, with 11 bases between. CDR3 in amino acids: CASNEVVTEAFF. The CDR3 DNA sequence: TGTGCCAGCAATGAGGTAGTAACTGAAGCTTTCTTT.

The chain combines TRBV15 with TRBJ1-1, with D uncertain. The CDR3 is 14 amino acids. With 2 bases removed from V and 5 bases from J, the gap between germline ends came to 12 bases. Germline CDR1 reads LNHNV; CDR2 reads YYDKDF (reference sequence). In DNA form, the CDR3 reads TGTGCCACCAGCAGAACTGGTAGTCTGACTGAAGCTTTCTTT. It codes for CATSRTGSLTEAFF.

The chain employs TRBV14 and TRBJ2-7; no definite D call. The V gene's germline CDR1 is SGHDN and CDR2 FVKESK. V was cut by 1 base and J by 0 bases, with 7 bases left in between. The CDR3 extends over 14 amino acids. CDR3 loop: CASSQAVRSYEQYF. The CDR3 nucleotides read TGTGCCAGCAGCCAAGCGGTACGCTCCTACGAGCAGTACTTC. Full variable domain (rest looked up from reference TRBV14 and TRBJ2-7): EAGVTQFPSHSVIEKGQTVTLRCDPISGHDNLYWYRRVMGKEIKFLLHFVKESKQDESGMPNNRFLAERTGGTYSTLKVQPAELEDSGVYFCASSQAVRSYEQYFGPGTRLTVT.

The genes are TRBV7-3 and TRBJ1-1; 8 positions match TRBD1. The CDR3 totals 15 residues. Per the germline V gene, CDR1 is SGHTA and CDR2 is FQGTGA. The V and J ends lost 3 bases and 0 bases, in that order; junction bases with no gene match: 3. The CDR3 spells CASSLTGVLNTEAFF. In DNA form, the CDR3 reads TGTGCCAGCAGCTTGACAGGGGTACTGAACACTGAAGCTTTCTTT. Variable domain in full (rest from reference TRBV7-3 and TRBJ1-1): GAGVSQTPSNKVTEKGKYVELRCDPISGHTALYWYRQSLGQGPEFLIYFQGTGAADDSGLPNDRFFAVRPEGSVSTLKIQRTERGDSAVYLCASSLTGVLNTEAFFGQGTRLTVV.